This TCR beta chain originates from a study of blood T cell repertoires in COVID-19. Study at large: Collection of acute and convalescent COVID-19 samples took place in the United States, Italy and Spain. In each case, the material was cDNA or gDNA derived from T cells, B-cell-depleted T cells, or PBMCs.

This clone has a handful of counts. Per the authors' pipeline: Amplification from reference gene primers served as the basis for estimated nucleated cell counts. Only in-frame clones appear in the TCRdb table, and some are missing; sequencing was by immunoSEQ multiplex PCR. V and J calls and clone size are given by that table; D and trimming were obtained from the DNA. The sample records over 350,000 clones, approximately 90% being singletons. This CDR3 has 15 amino acids. The germline gives CDR1 SEHNR, CDR2 FQNEAQ (reference sequence). V lost 0 bases, J lost 0 bases, and 8 bases lay in between. The sample taken for sequencing was peripheral blood. This clonotype was obtained from a woman under 40 with active or convalescent COVID-19. J is TRBJ1-1 and V is TRBV7-9; D gene ambiguous. The CDR3 region is CASSLAGGLNTEAFF. CDR3 nucleotides: TGTGCCAGCAGCTTAGCCGGCGGGCTGAACACTGAAGCTTTCTTT.